This section outlines one T cell receptor beta chain sequence together with its context. V was clipped by 7 bases and J by 3 bases, with 10 bases between them. Germline V CDR1 and CDR2: SNHLY, FYNNEI. The CDR3 spans 12 residues. The data were taken from a study of cytomegalovirus exposure and HLA in healthy donors. PCR employed 60 Vbeta and 13 Jbeta primers. Only in-frame clones appear in the TCRdb table, and some are missing; sequencing was by immunoSEQ multiplex PCR. This table has approximately 190,000 clones, 82% appearing once. The sample comprised PBMCs. The chain joins TRBV2 to TRBJ2-7; no clear D. This clonotype originated in a woman between 18 and 29 years old in good health and CMV-seronegative. CDR3 protein: CASTPQFYEQYF. The CDR3 DNA reads as TGTGCCAGCACCCCACAGTTCTACGAGCAGTACTTC.